Below, 17 T cell receptor beta chains from the same sample are listed, as sequenced in a study of preoperative IRX-2 immunotherapy in early breast cancer. The treatment was: preoperative locoregional IRX-2 cytokine immunotherapy. Sequencing used immunoSEQ multiplex PCR; TCRdb keeps in-frame clones, though not all of them. The profile shows around 40,000 clones, approximately 95% of them singletons. The source material was tumor tissue, sampled after IRX-2 immunotherapy. The receptor source for this set is a human donor with breast cancer.

The V and J genes are TRBV10-1 and TRBJ2-5, with no clear D. Germline loops: CDR1 WNHNN, CDR2 SYGVQD (reference sequence). The V gene lost 2 bases and the J gene lost 5 bases, with 9 bases spanning the gap. This CDR3 has 13 amino acids. This CDR3 reads CASSEESNETQYF. Here the CDR3 DNA reads TGCGCCAGCAGTGAGGAGTCTAATGAGACCCAGTACTTC.

The V gene is TRBV28, the J gene TRBJ1-4, with unresolved D. Germline assignment: CDR1 MDHEN and CDR2 SYDVKM. The CDR3 runs to 13 residues. V was pared by 6 bases and J by 0 bases, with 5 bases between. Here the CDR3 reads CASRFATNEKLFF. The CDR3 DNA is TGTGCCAGCAGATTTGCAACTAATGAAAAACTGTTTTTT.

CDR3 sequence (DNA): TGTGCCAGCAGGGGCGAACTAAACTATGGCTACACCTTC. Residues: CASRGELNYGYTF. The chain uses TRBV7-9 and TRBJ1-2; D gene ambiguous. Germline V CDR1 and CDR2: SEHNR, FQNEAQ (reference sequence). The CDR3 extends over 13 amino acids. Trimming pared 6 bases from V and 2 bases from J, leaving 10 bases between.

V usage is TRBV2 and J usage is TRBJ2-7; 7 nucleotides line up with TRBD2. The CDR3 contains 13 residues. The V gene end was trimmed by 7 bases and the J gene end by 3 bases; junction bases not matched to a gene: 6. Germline assignment: CDR1 SNHLY and CDR2 FYNNEI. The CDR3 loop is CASIKGEGYEQYF. CDR3 DNA: TGTGCCAGCATAAAAGGGGAGGGCTACGAGCAGTACTTC.

This clone showed up just once. The chain carries TRBV19 and TRBJ1-3, with TRBD1 as a possible D gene (5 bases). This CDR3 region has 16 residues. Per germline, CDR1 LNHDA and CDR2 SQIVND (reference sequence). Deletions cut 6 bases from V and 0 bases from J, with 15 bases between. Written as DNA, the CDR3 is TGTGCCAGTAGGGTTTCCGACAGCCTCTCTGGAAACACCATATATTTT. It codes for CASRVSDSLSGNTIYF.

J is TRBJ1-1 and V is TRBV6-5; D gene uncertain. The CDR3 is made up of 14 amino acids. Germline CDR1 is MNHEY and CDR2 is SVGAGI. Deletions cut 2 bases from V and 1 base from J, with 8 bases between. CDR3 sequence (DNA): TGTGCCAGCAGTTACGGCGAGGAGAACACTGAAGCTTTCTTT. Its protein is CASSYGEENTEAFF.

The genes are TRBV20-1 and TRBJ1-2; D ambiguous. The CDR3 has 11 residues. Germline CDR1 reads DFQATT; CDR2 reads SNEGSKA (reference sequence). CDR3 DNA: TGCACCTCCCCTGTGTACTATGGCTACACCTTC. Protein sequence: CTSPVYYGYTF.

This sequence joins TRBV27 and TRBJ2-7; D call uncertain. Germline V gene data show CDR1 as MNHEY and CDR2 as SMNVEV (reference sequence). With 6 bases removed from V and 3 bases from J, the gap between germline ends came to 18 bases. The CDR3 is 15 residues long. Here the CDR3 DNA reads TGTGCCAGCAGAAGGAGTCTCGCTGGGATCTACGAGCAGTACTTC. It specifies CASRRSLAGIYEQYF.

The J gene is TRBJ1-4, the V gene TRBV19, with 8 bases that match TRBD1. The junction had 11 bases not matched to a gene; V was cut back by 6 bases and J by 8 bases. CDR3 length equals 15 residues. CDR1 and CDR2 from the germline V gene are LNHDA and SQIVND (reference sequence). The CDR3 DNA reads TGTGCCAGTAGCCAACCCGGGACAGGTGACGAAAAACTGTTTTTT. Its translation: CASSQPGTGDEKLFF.

CDR3 in amino acids: CSVQQGFGNTIYF. The CDR3, as DNA: TGCAGCGTTCAACAGGGGTTTGGAAACACCATATATTTT. This sequence joins TRBV29-1 and TRBJ1-3; 7 nucleotides agree with TRBD1. This CDR3 has 13 amino acids. The V gene end was trimmed by 5 bases and the J gene end by 3 bases; junction bases not matched to a gene: 4. Germline V lookup: CDR1 SQVTM, CDR2 ANQGSEA.

The chain couples TRBV7-2 to TRBJ2-5, with D possibly TRBD2 on 6 matching bases. Germline V gene sequence: CDR1 SGHTA, CDR2 FQGNSA. The CDR3 totals 16 residues. V dropped 1 base and J dropped 9 bases, with 21 bases sitting between them. CDR3 nucleotides: TGTGCCAGCAGCTTAGGTTTCTTAGCGGACGAAGGGGCCCAGTACTTC. It specifies CASSLGFLADEGAQYF. The entire variable domain, with the rest obtained from reference TRBV7-2 and TRBJ2-5, is as follows: GAGVSQSPSNKVTEKGKDVELRCDPISGHTALYWYRQSLGQGLEFLIYFQGNSAPDKSGLPSDRFSAERTGGSVSTLTIQRTQQEDSAVYLCASSLGFLADEGAQYFGPGTRLLVL.

The V call is TRBV7-9, the J call TRBJ2-4, with 7 bases that match TRBD1. CDR3 length: 12 residues. In germline, CDR1 is SEHNR, CDR2 FQNEAQ (reference sequence). Trimming cost V 3 bases and J 15 bases; bases outside gene matches: 8. The CDR3 region has the DNA TGTGCCAGCAGCTTGGCCTACGGGACAGCGTACTTC. It codes for CASSLAYGTAYF.

The CDR3, as DNA: TGTGCCAGCAAGACAGGACGGTGGCAGCCCCAGCATTTT. It is translated as CASKTGRWQPQHF. The chain recombines TRBV2 with TRBJ1-5; perhaps TRBD1 as D (6 bases). Germline V lookup: CDR1 SNHLY, CDR2 FYNNEI. The CDR3 is 13 amino acids. Trimming cost V 7 bases and J 7 bases, with 14 bases left between them.

This clone was found once. CDR3 sequence reads: CATSRGPSGDTQYF. For the CDR3, the DNA is TGTGCCACCAGCAGAGGCCCTTCGGGAGATACGCAGTATTTT. This rearrangement joins TRBV15 to TRBJ2-3; D is undetermined. CDR1 is LNHNV and CDR2 is YYDKDF in the germline V gene (reference sequence). V lost 1 base and J 5 bases, leaving 10 bases between the germline ends. CDR3 length: 14 residues.

The chain carries TRBV7-6 and TRBJ2-1; D gene uncertain. Looked up from germline, CDR1 is SGHVS and CDR2 is FNYEAQ. The CDR3 sequence is 14 residues long. V lost 5 bases and J lost 6, with 14 bases in between. This CDR3 reads CASSTSRSSNEQFF. In DNA form, the CDR3 reads TGTGCCAGCAGCACAAGTCGGAGCTCCAATGAGCAGTTCTTC.

This chain links TRBV7-2 with TRBJ2-3, with a tentative D call TRBD2 (6 bases). V was cut by 5 bases and J by 12 bases, with 15 bases left in between. The length of the CDR3 is 12 residues. Germline V CDR1 and CDR2: SGHTA, FQGNSA. The DNA for the CDR3 is TGTGCCAGCAGCCTCCGGGACTTGAATCAGTATTTT. It is translated as CASSLRDLNQYF.

V and J are TRBV7-8 and TRBJ1-5; D unresolved. The length of the CDR3 is 13 residues. The ends were cut back, 2 bases at V and 0 bases at J, with 2 bases in the middle. Germline V gene data show CDR1 as SGHVS and CDR2 as FQNEAQ. This CDR3 reads CASSLTSNQPQHF. Here the CDR3 DNA reads TGTGCCAGCAGCTTAACTAGCAATCAGCCCCAGCATTTT.